These 10 T cell receptor beta chains originate from one sample sequenced in a study of lymphopenia after photon versus proton radiotherapy. TCRdb's copy holds only in-frame clones and misses some; the assay was immunoSEQ multiplex PCR. The table lists tens of thousands of clones, roughly 80% of them singletons, with less than 25% in the top ten. The source was peripheral blood, collected from a patient treated with proton-based radiotherapy. The receptors derive from a woman between 65 and 79 years old with pancreatic cancer.

This clone has more than one count but fewer than ten. The V call is TRBV5-6, the J call TRBJ2-1, with 9 positions matching TRBD2. Germline V gives CDR1 SGHDT, CDR2 YYEEEE. The CDR3 contains 16 residues. The V gene end was trimmed by 2 bases and the J gene end by 8 bases; junction bases not matched to a gene: 11. CDR3 in amino acids: CASSLESSGRPYEQFF. DNA of the CDR3: TGTGCCAGCAGCTTAGAGTCCAGCGGGAGGCCCTATGAGCAGTTCTTC.

V and J are TRBV4-1 and TRBJ1-2, with 9 bases fitting TRBD1. The CDR3 totals 15 residues. From germline, CDR1 is MGHRA and CDR2 YSYEKL. J lost 5 bases, V lost 0 bases, and 4 bases had no gene match. CDR3: CASSQDGTGWYGYTF. The CDR3, as DNA: TGCGCCAGCAGCCAAGATGGGACAGGGTGGTATGGCTACACCTTC.

J is TRBJ1-1 and V is TRBV11-2; tentative D call: TRBD1 (6 bases). Germline loops: CDR1 SGHAT, CDR2 FQNNGV. The CDR3 consists of 14 residues. V was cut by 0 bases and J by 3 bases, with 8 bases left in between. CDR3 bases: TGTGCCAGCAGCTTAGAAAGGGGGGACACTGAAGCTTTCTTT. Protein sequence: CASSLERGDTEAFF.

The chain links TRBV28 to TRBJ1-4, with 8 bases that match TRBD1. Trimming cost V 7 bases and J 7 bases; bases outside gene matches: 5. This CDR3 has 13 residues. Germline loops: CDR1 MDHEN, CDR2 SYDVKM. The CDR3 spells CASTVTGGEKLFF. CDR3 coding DNA: TGTGCCAGCACCGTTACAGGGGGTGAAAAACTGTTTTTT.

The chain carries TRBV6-6 and TRBJ2-1; possible D gene TRBD1, 6 bases. Trimming shortened V by 2 bases and J by 6 bases, and 17 bases separated the two germline ends. The V gene's germline CDR1 is MNHNY and CDR2 SVGAGI (reference sequence). This CDR3 spans 16 amino acids. The CDR3 reads CASSYVQGQRANEQFF. The DNA of the CDR3 is TGTGCCAGCAGTTACGTACAGGGCCAGCGCGCCAATGAGCAGTTCTTC.

This sequence joins TRBV2 and TRBJ2-7; 12 nucleotides line up with TRBD2. Germline CDR1 SNHLY, CDR2 FYNNEI. The CDR3 covers 14 residues. Losses at the gene ends were 6 bases for V and 5 bases for J; bases not matched to a gene: 5. CDR3 in amino acids: CASSSSGRADEQYF. The CDR3 nucleotides read TGTGCCAGCAGCTCTAGCGGGAGGGCCGACGAGCAGTACTTC.

The chain couples TRBV7-9 to TRBJ2-5, with 8 bases that match TRBD2. Germline loops: CDR1 SEHNR, CDR2 FQNEAQ (reference sequence). J lost 2 bases, V lost 5 bases, and 7 bases had no gene match. This CDR3 spans 15 amino acids. The DNA for the CDR3 is TGTGCCAGCAGCAAAACTAGCGGCGGACAAGAGACCCAGTACTTC. This sequence encodes CASSKTSGGQETQYF.

This sequence joins TRBV5-4 and TRBJ2-7; 7 bases match TRBD2. V was pared by 0 bases and J by 0 bases, with 0 bases of the junction left unmatched. The CDR3 covers 14 residues. Germline lookup yields CDR1 SGHNT and CDR2 YYREEE (reference sequence). The CDR3 protein is CASSLGLASYEQYF. The CDR3 nucleotides are TGTGCCAGCAGCTTGGGACTAGCCTCCTACGAGCAGTACTTC.

The rearrangement joins TRBV28 to TRBJ1-6; tentatively, D is TRBD1 (6 bases). V was trimmed by 8 bases and J by 3 bases, leaving 14 bases between them. From germline, CDR1 is MDHEN and CDR2 SYDVKM. The CDR3 runs to 15 residues. The chain's CDR3 is CASQNQGIYNSPLHF. The CDR3, as DNA: TGTGCCAGCCAAAACCAGGGGATCTATAATTCACCCCTCCACTTT.

Only a few counts were recorded for this clone. V usage is TRBV30 and J usage is TRBJ2-7, with D perhaps matching TRBD1 or TRBD2 (6 bases each). This CDR3 has 13 residues. Germline V CDR1 and CDR2: GTSNPN, SVGIG (reference sequence). V was trimmed by 4 bases and J by 2 bases, leaving 12 bases between them. Here the CDR3 reads CAWKGGSAYEQYF. In DNA, the CDR3 is TGTGCCTGGAAGGGGGGCTCGGCCTACGAGCAGTACTTC. Complete variable domain (other parts from reference TRBV30 and TRBJ2-7): SQTIHQWPATLVQPVGSPLSLECTVEGTSNPNLYWYRQAAGRGLQLLFYSVGIGQISSEVPQNLSASRPQDRQFILSSKKLLLSDSGFYLCAWKGGSAYEQYFGPGTRLTVT.